This TCR beta chain was retrieved from a study of blood T cell repertoires in COVID-19. As processed by the authors: Scientists estimated how many nucleated cells there were by amplifying reference gene primers. TCRdb's copy holds only in-frame clones and misses some; the assay was immunoSEQ multiplex PCR. V, J and clone size reflect that table, while D and trimming were determined from the DNA. The sample has 150,000 or so clones, roughly 87% seen once. The specimen sequenced was PBMCs or T cells enriched from blood (not recorded which). The clonotype originates from a woman in her thirties or forties who had been exposed to COVID-19.

CDR3: CASSLAQVHGYTF. CDR3 DNA sequence: TGTGCCAGCAGCTTAGCGCAGGTTCATGGCTACACCTTC. The rearrangement links TRBV7-2 to TRBJ1-2; D unresolved. The CDR3 is 13 residues long. Germline CDR1 reads SGHTA; CDR2 reads FQGNSA. V was pared by 0 bases and J by 6 bases, with 8 bases between.